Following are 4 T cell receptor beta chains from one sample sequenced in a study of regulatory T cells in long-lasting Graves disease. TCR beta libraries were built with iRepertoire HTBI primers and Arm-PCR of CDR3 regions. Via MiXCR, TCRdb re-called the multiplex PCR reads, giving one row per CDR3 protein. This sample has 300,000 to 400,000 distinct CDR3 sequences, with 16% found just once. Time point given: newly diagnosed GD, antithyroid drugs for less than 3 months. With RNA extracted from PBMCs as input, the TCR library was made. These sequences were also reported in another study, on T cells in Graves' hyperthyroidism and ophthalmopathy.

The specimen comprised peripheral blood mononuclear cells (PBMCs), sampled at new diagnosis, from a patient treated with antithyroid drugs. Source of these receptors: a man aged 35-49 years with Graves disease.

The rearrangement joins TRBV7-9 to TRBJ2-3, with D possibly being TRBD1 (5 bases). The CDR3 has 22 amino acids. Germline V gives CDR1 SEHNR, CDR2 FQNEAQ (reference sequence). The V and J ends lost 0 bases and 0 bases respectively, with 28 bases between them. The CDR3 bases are TGTGCCAGCAGCTTAGCGCCAGGGCGAGGCAGCCGAGTACACCTTAGCACAGATACGCAGTATTTT. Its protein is CASSLAPGRGSRVHLSTDTQYF.

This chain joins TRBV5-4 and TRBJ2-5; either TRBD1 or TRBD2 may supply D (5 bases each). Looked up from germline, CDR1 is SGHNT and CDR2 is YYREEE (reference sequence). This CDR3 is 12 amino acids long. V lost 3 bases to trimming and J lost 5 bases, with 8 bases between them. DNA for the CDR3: TGTGCCAGCAGCTATTGGGGGGAGACCCAGTACTTC. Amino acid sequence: CASSYWGETQYF.

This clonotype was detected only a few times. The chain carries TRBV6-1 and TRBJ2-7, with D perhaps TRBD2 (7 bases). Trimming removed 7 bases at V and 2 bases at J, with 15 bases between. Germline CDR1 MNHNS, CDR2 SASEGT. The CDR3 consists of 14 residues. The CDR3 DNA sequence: TGTGCCAGCACCGACGGGGGGCTACCCTACGAGCAGTACTTC. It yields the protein CASTDGGLPYEQYF.

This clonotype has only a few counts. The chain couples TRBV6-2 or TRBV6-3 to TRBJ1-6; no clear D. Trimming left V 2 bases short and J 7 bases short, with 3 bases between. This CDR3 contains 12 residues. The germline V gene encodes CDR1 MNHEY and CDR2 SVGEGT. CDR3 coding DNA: TGTGCCAGCAGTTACCTGAATTCACCCCTCCACTTT. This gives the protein CASSYLNSPLHF.